This T cell receptor (beta chain) stems from a study of T cell changes during pregnancy in multiple sclerosis. The sample holds one count of this clone. Libraries were prepared by immunoSEQ multiplex PCR; TCRdb keeps only in-frame clonotypes and omits some of them. The sample holds 70,000 or so clones, over 80% seen once. V was shortened by 6 bases and J by 3 bases, with 24 bases between the two germline ends. The CDR3 runs to 18 residues. CDR1 is MDHEN, CDR2 SYDVKM, per germline. The source of this sequence is a female donor in good health, enrolled as a control in a pregnancy study. Sample: peripheral blood, taken in the third trimester of pregnancy. This chain joins TRBV28 and TRBJ1-3, with TRBD1 as a possible D gene (6 bases). The CDR3 protein is CASSALSLGGGGGNTIYF. The CDR3 bases are TGTGCCAGCAGCGCCTTGAGCCTAGGCGGGGGCGGTGGAAACACCATATATTTT.